These T cell receptor beta chains were read from a single sample in a study of cytomegalovirus exposure and HLA in healthy donors. Data came from immunoSEQ multiplex PCR; TCRdb stores just in-frame clones and leaves some out. Among about 190,000 clones listed, 70% to 90% were seen once. The sequenced material came from PBMCs. The receptors here all came from a woman aged 18-29 years in good health and CMV-seronegative. CDR3s include the opening cysteine and the closing phenylalanine or tryptophan. A D gene is named only where the DNA matches it firmly. A row's size may be missing; if present it is once, few, many or a size class.

clone size | J gene | D gene | V gene | CDR3 protein | CDR3 DNA
- | TRBJ1-2 | TRBD1 | TRBV7-9 | CSSSATGVSYGYTF | TGTTCCAGCAGTGCCACAGGGGTATCCTATGGCTACACCTTC
once | TRBJ1-1 | TRBD1 | TRBV10-3 | CAIRAQGAGQNTEAFF | TGTGCCATCAGGGCCCAGGGGGCGGGCCAGAACACTGAAGCTTTCTTT
- | TRBJ2-7 | - | TRBV28 | CASSLEDKDEQYF | TGTGCCAGCAGTTTAGAGGACAAGGACGAGCAGTACTTC
- | TRBJ2-5 | - | TRBV5-1 | CASSLGGAGSGETQYF | TGCGCCAGCAGCTTGGGAGGCGCCGGGTCGGGTGAGACCCAGTACTTC
- | TRBJ2-7 | TRBD2 | TRBV10-3 | CAISEETSGIYEQYF | TGTGCCATCAGTGAGGAGACTAGCGGAATCTACGAGCAGTACTTC
few | TRBJ2-1 | TRBD1 | TRBV27 | CASTRGTGTYNEQFF | TGTGCCAGCACTCGAGGGACAGGGACTTACAATGAGCAGTTCTTC
- | TRBJ2-5 | - | TRBV5-5 | CASSSPGPHQYF | TGTGCCAGCAGCTCCCCAGGCCCCCACCAGTACTTC
- | TRBJ1-2 | - | TRBV30 | CAWSAPDSRYGYTF | TGTGCCTGGAGTGCCCCCGACAGCCGCTATGGCTACACCTTC
- | TRBJ2-7 | - | TRBV14 | CASSHATAAAAF | TGTGCCAGCAGCCATGCGACAGCCGCCGCGGCGTTC
few | TRBJ1-6 | - | TRBV9 | CASGRRSYNSPLHF | TGTGCCAGCGGAAGGAGGTCCTATAATTCACCCCTCCACTTT
- | TRBJ2-7 | - | TRBV2 | CASQGGPYEQYF | TGTGCCAGCCAGGGGGGACCCTACGAGCAGTACTTC
- | TRBJ2-5 | - | TRBV5-1 | CASIGGQETQYF | TGCGCCAGCATAGGGGGCCAAGAGACCCAGTACTTC
- | TRBJ2-7 | - | TRBV6-1 | CASITGYEQYF | TGTGCCAGCATTACGGGCTACGAGCAGTACTTC
- | TRBJ2-2 | - | TRBV11-3 | CASSLVRAGTGELFF | TGTGCCAGCAGCTTAGTGCGGGCGGGTACCGGGGAGCTGTTTTTT
once | TRBJ1-2 | TRBD1 | TRBV6-6 | CASSNPHLDRVGGYTF | TGTGCCAGCAGTAACCCGCATTTAGACAGGGTGGGTGGCTACACCTTC
- | TRBJ1-2 | TRBD1 | TRBV27 | CASRKIGGTVLSF | TGTGCCAGCAGAAAAATCGGCGGGACAGTGCTTTCGTTC
- | TRBJ1-5 | TRBD1 | TRBV28 | CASSDSDRGRDQPQHF | TGTGCCAGCAGCGATTCGGACAGGGGGCGGGATCAGCCCCAGCATTTT
once | TRBJ1-5 | TRBD1 | TRBV28 | CASSSPGTGFAQHF | TGTGCCAGCAGCAGTCCCGGGACAGGGTTTGCCCAGCATTTT
- | TRBJ1-4 | TRBD1 | TRBV19 | CASSIGTDYGKLFF | TGTGCCAGTAGTATTGGGACAGACTACGGGAAACTGTTTTTT
- | TRBJ2-3 | TRBD2 | TRBV6-4 | CASRASGRSTDTQYF | TGTGCCAGCAGGGCGAGCGGGAGAAGCACAGATACGCAGTATTTT
- | TRBJ2-1 | TRBD2 | TRBV5-1 | CASSWGTSEYNEQFF | TGCGCCAGCAGCTGGGGGACTAGCGAATACAATGAGCAGTTCTTC
- | TRBJ2-2 | TRBD2 | TRBV11-1 | CASSSSGGGEGVDTGELFF | TGTGCCAGCAGCTCGAGCGGGGGGGGCGAGGGTGTGGACACCGGGGAGCTGTTTTTT
- | TRBJ2-5 | - | TRBV5-1 | CASRTRSRQETQYF | TGCGCCAGCAGGACGAGGTCCCGACAAGAGACCCAGTACTTC
- | TRBJ2-7 | TRBD2 | TRBV6-5 | CASSYWGGKSYEQYF | TGTGCCAGCAGTTATTGGGGGGGTAAGTCCTACGAGCAGTACTTC
- | TRBJ2-3 | - | TRBV5-1 | CASSFTPDTQYF | TGCGCCAGCAGCTTCACACCAGATACGCAGTATTTT
few | TRBJ2-7 | - | TRBV6-1 | CASGIQGTQYF | TGTGCCAGCGGGATTCAGGGGACGCAGTACTTC
- | TRBJ1-2 | TRBD1 | TRBV6-1 | CASSESPGQGSRGYTF | TGTGCCAGCAGTGAATCCCCGGGACAGGGATCACGAGGCTACACCTTC
once | TRBJ2-7 | - | TRBV7-2 | CASSNHSWSAGDEQYF | TGTGCCAGCAGCAATCACTCTTGGTCAGCGGGCGACGAGCAGTACTTC
- | TRBJ2-2 | TRBD1 | TRBV29-1 | CSVDQGVGTGELFF | TGCAGCGTTGACCAGGGGGTGGGCACCGGGGAGCTGTTTTTT
few | TRBJ2-2 | TRBD2 | TRBV27 | CASSRAGALITGELFF | TGTGCCAGCAGTCGAGCGGGGGCGCTGATCACCGGGGAGCTGTTTTTT
- | TRBJ2-7 | - | TRBV6-1 | CASSERGRGTYEQYF | TGTGCCAGCAGTGAACGGGGCAGGGGCACCTACGAGCAGTACTTC
- | TRBJ2-2 | - | TRBV14 | CASRSPSGGELFF | TGTGCCAGCCGATCCCCGTCAGGCGGGGAGCTGTTTTTT
- | TRBJ1-1 | TRBD1 | TRBV7-9 | CASSYGQVNTEAFF | TGTGCCAGCAGCTACGGACAGGTGAACACTGAAGCTTTCTTT
once | TRBJ2-7 | TRBD1 | TRBV4-1 | CASSQDFSPGTGDYEQYF | TGCGCCAGCAGCCAAGATTTTAGCCCCGGGACAGGGGACTACGAGCAGTACTTC
few | TRBJ1-4 | - | TRBV5-6 | CASSLAGTNEKLFF | TGTGCCAGCAGCTTGGCAGGTACTAATGAAAAACTGTTTTTT
- | TRBJ2-5 | - | TRBV29-1 | CSVVLALRETQYF | TGCAGCGTTGTTCTAGCATTACGAGAGACCCAGTACTTC
- | TRBJ2-1 | TRBD2 | TRBV10-3 | CAISGGSGDYNEQFF | TGTGCCATCAGTGGTGGTAGCGGGGACTACAATGAGCAGTTCTTC
few | TRBJ2-1 | TRBD2 | TRBV4-1 | CASSQDEGTSGGSSYNEQFF | TGCGCCAGCAGCCAAGATGAGGGGACTAGCGGGGGAAGCTCCTACAATGAGCAGTTCTTC
- | TRBJ2-3 | - | TRBV30 | CAWSVLGRSTDTQYF | TGTGCCTGGAGTGTACTGGGCAGGAGCACAGATACGCAGTATTTT
- | TRBJ2-7 | TRBD2 | TRBV27 | CASSSFSSGGYEQYF | TGTGCCAGCAGTTCCTTCTCGTCGGGGGGATACGAGCAGTACTTC
- | TRBJ1-2 | - | TRBV27 | CASSAPGQRDGYTF | TGTGCCAGCAGTGCCCCCGGACAGAGAGATGGCTACACCTTC
- | TRBJ2-7 | - | TRBV5-1 | CASKGATGGAWEQYF | TGCGCCAGCAAAGGGGCTACAGGGGGGGCGTGGGAGCAGTACTTC
- | TRBJ2-7 | TRBD1 | TRBV7-9 | CASSLQVARWDRNYEQYF | TGTGCCAGCAGCTTACAGGTGGCTCGGTGGGACAGAAATTACGAGCAGTACTTC
- | TRBJ2-3 | TRBD1 | TRBV5-4 | CASSYWTGGTDTQYF | TGTGCCAGCAGCTACTGGACAGGGGGCACAGATACGCAGTATTTT
- | TRBJ1-1 | - | TRBV7-7 | CASSRDSNTEAFF | TGTGCTAGCAGCCGGGACTCTAACACTGAAGCTTTCTTT
- | TRBJ2-7 | - | TRBV6-4 | CASSDSDTSEQYF | TGTGCCAGCAGTGACTCGGATACTAGCGAGCAGTACTTC
- | TRBJ1-1 | - | TRBV30 | CAVTGNTEAFF | TGTGCTGTTACAGGGAACACTGAAGCTTTCTTT
- | TRBJ2-2 | - | TRBV6-4 | CASSRDSGNTGELFF | TGTGCCAGCAGTCGGGACTCAGGGAACACCGGGGAGCTGTTTTTT
- | TRBJ2-1 | - | TRBV2 | CASSRRQDNEQFF | TGTGCCAGCAGCCGACGACAGGACAATGAGCAGTTCTTC
- | TRBJ2-5 | TRBD1 | TRBV30 | CAWGGQGARETQYF | TGTGCCTGGGGTGGGCAGGGGGCACGAGAGACCCAGTACTTC
- | TRBJ1-1 | TRBD1 | TRBV11-2 | CASSSRTGNTEAFF | TGTGCCAGCAGCTCACGGACAGGGAACACTGAAGCTTTCTTT
- | TRBJ2-1 | - | TRBV2 | CASSDFYNEQFF | TGTGCCAGCAGTGACTTCTACAATGAGCAGTTCTTC
- | TRBJ1-5 | - | TRBV6-1 | CASTTVENQPQHF | TGTGCCAGCACGACTGTCGAGAATCAGCCCCAGCATTTT